These 10 T cell receptor beta chains came from one sample sequenced in a study of shared clonotypes between healthy human individuals. TCRdb's table, derived via immunoSEQ multiplex PCR, lists solely in-frame clones and lacks some. Here the sample spans about 590,000 clones, roughly 96% being singletons. CD8 cells regarded as naive lacked CD45RO, were positively chosen for CCR7, and omitted terminally differentiated effector memory CD45RA+ cells. Sequencing was carried out using naive CD8+ T cells sorted from blood. These TCRs come from a woman aged 25-40 years in good health.

Remarks on this clone: Other DNA sequences from this sample encode an identical CDR3 as well. The chain links TRBV6-1 to TRBJ2-3; 9 bases are a match to TRBD1. The CDR3 length is 13 residues. The ends lost 8 bases at V and 6 bases at J; junction bases unmatched: 6. Per the germline V gene, CDR1 is MNHNS and CDR2 is SASEGT. CDR3 DNA sequence: TGTGCCAGCTCCGGGACAGGGACCGATACGCAGTATTTT. It specifies CASSGTGTDTQYF.

The chain uses TRBV9 and TRBJ2-1; tentative D call: TRBD1 (6 bases). Germline V CDR1 and CDR2: SGDLS, YYNGEE. CDR3 length: 15 amino acids. The V gene lost 4 bases and the J gene lost 2 bases, with 13 bases spanning the gap. CDR3 sequence: CASSIEGVPYNEQFF. For the CDR3, the DNA is TGTGCCAGCAGCATAGAGGGGGTACCCTACAATGAGCAGTTCTTC.

CDR3 sequence reads: CASSQEPGGAYNEQFF. The DNA of the CDR3 is TGCGCCAGCAGCCAAGAGCCCGGGGGCGCCTACAATGAGCAGTTCTTC. The chain has TRBV4-1 and TRBJ2-1; D may correspond to TRBD1 or TRBD2 (6 bases each). The CDR3 contains 16 residues. The germline V gene encodes CDR1 MGHRA and CDR2 YSYEKL. The germline V and J ends were trimmed by 0 bases and 2 bases, with 11 bases remaining between them.

This chain links TRBV28 with TRBJ2-1; 7 bases match TRBD2. CDR1 and CDR2 from the germline V gene are MDHEN and SYDVKM. This CDR3 has 14 amino acids. V shed 2 bases and J 7 bases; nucleotides not matched to a gene: 5. CDR3 DNA sequence: TGTGCCAGCAGTTTACAACTAGCGAGGAATGAGCAGTTCTTC. It encodes CASSLQLARNEQFF.

The chain is built from TRBV7-9 and TRBJ1-6; the D is unclear. The CDR3 sequence is 15 residues long. Germline CDR1 and CDR2: SEHNR and FQNEAQ (reference sequence). Trimming removed 1 base from V and 10 bases from J, with 14 bases in between. The CDR3 DNA is TGTGCCAGCAGCTTAGTTTTTGGCAGCGGGTCACCCCTCCACTTT. Amino acids: CASSLVFGSGSPLHF.

The chain employs TRBV27 and TRBJ2-1; the D call may be TRBD1 or TRBD2 (6 bases each). Trimming stripped 3 bases from V and 9 bases from J, with 9 bases between. This CDR3 has 12 residues. CDR1 is MNHEY, CDR2 SMNVEV, per germline (reference sequence). The CDR3 nucleotides are TGTGCCAGCAGTTTTGAGGGGGGTGAGCAGTTCTTC. Its translation is CASSFEGGEQFF.

The rearrangement joins TRBV5-6 to TRBJ1-1, with TRBD1 identical over 9 bases. CDR1 is SGHDT, CDR2 YYEEEE, per germline. The CDR3 runs 15 residues. V lost 3 bases and J lost 1; bases outside the gene matches: 4. The CDR3 protein is CASSWTGAGNTEAFF. The CDR3 DNA is TGTGCCAGCAGCTGGACAGGGGCCGGGAACACTGAAGCTTTCTTT.

A word on this clone: The same CDR3 is also encoded by other DNA sequences in this sample. The chain is built from TRBV5-6 and TRBJ2-2, with 9 bases identical to TRBD1. Germline V gene data show CDR1 as SGHDT and CDR2 as YYEEEE. This CDR3 has 14 residues. Trimming at V came to 2 bases and at J to 5 bases, leaving 1 base not matched to a gene. CDR3 sequence: CASSFGQGTGELFF. In nucleotides, the CDR3 is TGTGCCAGCAGCTTCGGACAGGGGACCGGGGAGCTGTTTTTT.

The chain couples TRBV30 to TRBJ2-1; maybe TRBD2 (5 bases). The V and J ends lost 0 bases and 0 bases respectively, with 21 bases between them. This CDR3 is 19 amino acids long. Per the germline V gene, CDR1 is GTSNPN and CDR2 is SVGIG (reference sequence). The CDR3 loop is CAWSVMEVILTSSYNEQFF. CDR3 DNA: TGTGCCTGGAGTGTAATGGAGGTGATCTTAACTAGCTCCTACAATGAGCAGTTCTTC.

The rearrangement links TRBV7-9 to TRBJ2-1; 8 nucleotides align to TRBD2. The CDR3 is 16 residues long. V lost 2 bases and J lost 5; bases outside the gene matches: 8. Germline CDR1 SEHNR, CDR2 FQNEAQ (reference sequence). DNA for the CDR3: TGTGCCAGCAGCTTAAGGCGGGAGGTTCCACACAATGAGCAGTTCTTC. This encodes CASSLRREVPHNEQFF.